The sequence of this T cell receptor beta chain was determined in a study of T cells in Graves' hyperthyroidism and ophthalmopathy. Points from the study as a whole: Most clonotypes that expanded in the thyroid above 0.001 also showed up in blood. Separation of ophthalmopathy from stable hyperthyroidism was achieved by a 13 V-J model.

The definition of stable Graves' hyperthyroidism was no ophthalmopathy progression within 18 months. Together with thyroid ultrasound, orbital computed tomography, serum thyroxine and TRAb, clinical symptoms were used for diagnoses. The CDR3 totals 17 residues. From germline, CDR1 is ENHRY and CDR2 SYGVKD. V was shortened by 0 bases and J by 0 bases, with 14 bases between the two germline ends. This clonotype was detected ten times or more. Its antigen is unidentified. Regions amplified from RNA transcripts were the TCR beta CDR3 regions. First-round RT-PCR of the TCR CDR3 relied on the HTBI primer set. Using its own MiXCR run on the multiplex PCR reads, TCRdb lists one record per CDR3 protein. The repertoire consists of roughly 570,000 distinct CDR3 sequences, with 15% to 17% occurring once and the leading ten covering approximately 7%.

V is TRBV10-3 and J is TRBJ1-2; a possible D gene is TRBD1 (6 bases). The sample comprised blood. The clonotype comes from a woman in her twenties or thirties with Graves' hyperthyroidism. The CDR3 protein is CAISESLPGAANYGYTF. DNA of the CDR3: TGTGCCATCAGTGAGTCGCTCCCAGGGGCAGCTAACTATGGCTACACCTTC.